Listed here are 21 T cell receptor beta chains from one sample, sequenced in a study of T cells in Graves' hyperthyroidism and ophthalmopathy. TCR beta CDR3 region amplification was performed from RNA transcripts. The HTBI primer set drove a first-round RT-PCR of the TCR CDR3. TCRdb used MiXCR to reprocess the multiplex PCR reads, holding one entry per CDR3 protein. This repertoire shows hundreds of thousands of distinct CDR3 sequences, 14% found once; its top ten account for 5.8%. The sequencing sample was made of blood. Receptor source: a woman between 25 and 40 years old with Graves' hyperthyroidism that later progressed to Graves' ophthalmopathy.

The V gene is TRBV7-9, the J gene TRBJ2-7, with D possibly being TRBD2 (5 bases). V lost 2 bases and J 6 bases, leaving 11 bases between the germline ends. Per germline, CDR1 SEHNR and CDR2 FQNEAQ (reference sequence). The CDR3 consists of 13 residues. CDR3 loop: CASSLSQDSEQYF. CDR3 coding DNA: TGTGCCAGCAGCTTAAGTCAGGACTCCGAGCAGTACTTC. Combining the CDR3 with reference TRBV7-9 and TRBJ2-7 gives the whole variable domain DTGVSQNPRHKITKRGQNVTFRCDPISEHNRLYWYRQTLGQGPEFLTYFQNEAQLEKSRLLSDRFSAERPKGSFSTLEIQRTEQGDSAMYLCASSLSQDSEQYFGPGTRLTVT.

A few counts support this clonotype. V and J are TRBV18 and TRBJ1-1; TRBD1 aligns across 9 bases. This CDR3 has 15 amino acids. Germline-derived CDR1 and CDR2 are KGHSH and LQKENI. V was pared by 2 bases and J by 0 bases, with 1 base of the junction left unmatched. The CDR3 coding sequence is TGTGCCAGCTCACCAAACAGGGGGCTGAACACTGAAGCTTTCTTT. Translation gives CASSPNRGLNTEAFF.

This clonotype has a handful of counts. This rearrangement joins TRBV29-1 to TRBJ1-1; the D gene is possibly TRBD1 (5 bases). The length of the CDR3 is 12 residues. From germline, CDR1 is SQVTM and CDR2 ANQGSEA. The V and J ends lost 8 bases and 4 bases respectively, with 14 bases between them. The CDR3 is CSLGSGGTEAFF. Here the CDR3 DNA reads TGCAGCTTAGGATCCGGGGGCACTGAAGCTTTCTTT.

The sample holds one count of this clonotype. One end of the junction fails to match germline, which may point to a read error. The chain joins TRBV12-3 or TRBV12-4 to TRBJ1-4; 8 bases agree with TRBD1. The CDR3 has 14 residues. CDR3 nucleotides: TGTGCCAGCAGCCGACAGGGGTTTAATGAAAGACTGTTTTTT. Amino acid sequence: CASSRQGFNERLFF.

This clonotype was recorded many times. V gene TRBV6-1 combines with J gene TRBJ1-1; 12 bases are shared with TRBD1. V gave up 4 bases and J gave up 4 bases; unmatched junction bases: 7. CDR3 length equals 16 residues. From germline, CDR1 is MNHNS and CDR2 SASEGT. The CDR3 nucleotides are TGTGCCAGCAGTGTCCCGGGACAGGGGGCGAGCACTGAAGCTTTCTTT. This codes for CASSVPGQGASTEAFF.

This clonotype turned up a few times. This chain uses TRBV30 with TRBJ2-3; D is undetermined. Germline V gives CDR1 GTSNPN, CDR2 SVGIG (reference sequence). The CDR3 covers 11 residues. V was shortened by 1 base and J by 1 base, with 0 bases between the two germline ends. CDR3 DNA: TGTGCCTGGAGTGGCACAGATACGCAGTATTTT. Translation gives CAWSGTDTQYF.

The J gene is TRBJ1-2, the V gene TRBV29-1; 9 nucleotides line up with TRBD1. Germline lookup yields CDR1 SQVTM and CDR2 ANQGSEA. This CDR3 comprises 14 residues. V trimming: 5 bases; J trimming: 4 bases; junction bases outside the gene matches: 8. The CDR3 spells CSVLRDRALYGYTF. In DNA form, the CDR3 reads TGCAGCGTTCTCCGGGACAGGGCCCTCTATGGCTACACCTTC.

This clonotype was counted many times. The chain links TRBV19 to TRBJ2-3; D unclear. The CDR3 runs to 14 residues. CDR1 is LNHDA and CDR2 is SQIVND in the germline V gene (reference sequence). V shed 3 bases and J shed 6 bases, with 13 bases lying between them. The CDR3: CASSILASKDTQYF. The CDR3 DNA is TGTGCCAGTAGTATCTTGGCTAGTAAGGATACGCAGTATTTT. The full variable domain, completed using reference TRBV19 and TRBJ2-3, is DGGITQSPKYLFRKEGQNVTLSCEQNLNHDAMYWYRQDPGQGLRLIYYSQIVNDFQKGDIAEGYSVSREKKESFPLTVTSAQKNPTAFYLCASSILASKDTQYFGPGTRLTVL.

The sample holds many counts of this clonotype. This rearrangement joins TRBV20-1 to TRBJ1-5, with a tentative D call TRBD1 (6 bases). Trimming shortened V by 0 bases and J by 4 bases, and 13 bases separated the two germline ends. This CDR3 is built from 15 residues. Germline V CDR1 and CDR2: DFQATT, SNEGSKA (reference sequence). The CDR3 reads CSARDNRARNQPQHF. DNA of the CDR3: TGCAGTGCTAGAGATAACAGGGCGAGGAATCAGCCCCAGCATTTT.

This clonotype was observed a handful of times. The V gene is TRBV6-1, the J gene TRBJ1-5, with 10 bases matching TRBD1. Germline V gene lookup returns CDR1 MNHNS and CDR2 SASEGT. The CDR3 length is 15 residues. V lost 5 bases, J lost 7 bases, and 8 bases stayed unmatched. CDR3 residues: CASSPGTGVRQPQHF. The DNA for the CDR3 is TGTGCCAGCAGTCCCGGGACAGGGGTACGGCAGCCCCAGCATTTT.

This clonotype appeared many times. V is TRBV2 and J is TRBJ2-2; D unclear. This CDR3 comprises 13 residues. V shed 6 bases and J shed 6 bases, with 11 bases lying between them. Germline CDR1 SNHLY, CDR2 FYNNEI. CDR3 sequence: CASSRTYPGELFF. The CDR3 coding sequence is TGTGCCAGCAGCAGGACCTATCCCGGGGAGCTGTTTTTT.

There are many counts of this clonotype. The chain couples TRBV20-1 to TRBJ2-1; 8 bases are shared with TRBD2. J was trimmed by 7 bases and V by 6 bases; bases with no gene match: 11. This CDR3 has 14 amino acids. CDR1 is DFQATT and CDR2 is SNEGSKA in the germline V gene (reference sequence). The CDR3 sequence: CSAPTTGGVNEQFF. The CDR3 nucleotides are TGCAGTGCGCCGACGACGGGGGGGGTTAATGAGCAGTTCTTC.

This clonotype appeared a few times. The chain recombines TRBV9 with TRBJ2-5, with TRBD1 as a possible D gene (6 bases). V lost 4 bases and J lost 7, with 14 bases in between. The CDR3 consists of 13 residues. Germline CDR1 SGDLS, CDR2 YYNGEE. CDR3 in DNA: TGTGCCAGCAGCAGGGACATCGAAGGGACCCAGTACTTC. Protein: CASSRDIEGTQYF.

The chain combines TRBV30 with TRBJ2-3, with D tentatively TRBD2 (6 bases). From germline, CDR1 is GTSNPN and CDR2 SVGIG (reference sequence). The CDR3 totals 15 residues. V dropped 4 bases and J dropped 8 bases, with 22 bases sitting between them. The CDR3 is CAWISGRTTVPTQYF. The CDR3 DNA is TGTGCCTGGATCTCGGGGAGGACTACCGTCCCTACGCAGTATTTT.

This clonotype was counted only a few times. The chain has TRBV5-1 and TRBJ2-3; 8 nucleotides agree with TRBD2. V shed 0 bases and J 0 bases; nucleotides not matched to a gene: 3. This CDR3 comprises 16 residues. Germline loops: CDR1 SGHRS, CDR2 YFSETQ. The CDR3 DNA is TGCGCCAGCAGCTTGGAGTCTAGCGGGAGCACAGATACGCAGTATTTT. The encoded protein is CASSLESSGSTDTQYF.

The chain links TRBV4-3 to TRBJ1-6; D call uncertain. V lost 1 base, J lost 9 bases, and 13 bases lay in between. CDR1 LGHNA and CDR2 YSLEER come from the germline V gene. This CDR3 has 15 amino acids. The DNA for the CDR3 is TGCGCCAGCAGCCAAGCGGCGGGTTCTAGTTCACCCCTCCACTTT. Amino acids: CASSQAAGSSSPLHF.

The DNA of the CDR3 is TGTGCCAGCAGTCCCCGGACAGGGGAGTGGAATGAGCAGTTCTTC. Its protein is CASSPRTGEWNEQFF. The rearrangement uses TRBV12-3 or TRBV12-4 and TRBJ2-1, with 9 bases identical to TRBD1. Trimming removed 5 bases from V and 7 bases from J; junction bases left unmatched: 9. There are 15 residues in the CDR3.

This clonotype appeared many times. The chain uses TRBV19 and TRBJ2-7, with 8 bases lining up with TRBD1. Germline loops: CDR1 LNHDA, CDR2 SQIVND (reference sequence). The CDR3 length is 14 residues. J gave up 4 bases and V 8 bases, and 10 bases lay outside the gene matches. CDR3 protein: CASAYSQGAYEQYF. As DNA, the CDR3 is TGTGCCAGTGCATACTCTCAGGGGGCGTACGAGCAGTACTTC.

There are many counts of this clonotype. The genes are TRBV3-1 and TRBJ1-1; D remains ambiguous. This CDR3 is 15 amino acids long. Trimming cost V 0 bases and J 1 base, with 9 bases left between them. Germline assignment: CDR1 LGHDT and CDR2 YNNKEL (reference sequence). The CDR3 region has the DNA TGTGCCAGCAGCCAAGAAGGAGGGCCGAACACTGAAGCTTTCTTT. Translated: CASSQEGGPNTEAFF.

The sample holds many counts of this clonotype. The V and J genes are TRBV11-2 and TRBJ1-2; D unclear. Trimming took off 3 bases at V and 1 base at J, with 9 bases between the two ends. Germline loops: CDR1 SGHAT, CDR2 FQNNGV. This CDR3 has 14 amino acids. The CDR3, as DNA: TGTGCCAGCAGCTTGAACCAGGTTAACTATGGCTACACCTTC. Its protein is CASSLNQVNYGYTF.

The chain uses TRBV30 and TRBJ2-7; TRBD1 might be the D (5 bases). The CDR3 extends over 14 amino acids. Trimming took 2 bases from V and 0 from J, leaving 11 bases between them. Germline V gene lookup returns CDR1 GTSNPN and CDR2 SVGIG (reference sequence). Here the CDR3 DNA reads TGTGCCTGGAGTTCAGGGCCAAGCTCCTACGAGCAGTACTTC. Translating gives CAWSSGPSSYEQYF.